This TCR beta chain is drawn from a study of memory CD4+ T cells and cytomegalovirus serostatus. Study conclusions and caveats: The CMV-associated TCR signature appears largely within the CD4+ memory repertoire.

The V end was cut by 8 bases, the J end by 7 bases, with 20 bases between. Germline V lookup: CDR1 LNHDA, CDR2 SQIVND (reference sequence). The CDR3 spans 14 residues. Single viable CD3+CD4+CD8-CD45RO+ cells were sorted as the memory CD4+ T cells. Points on this clone: What it binds is not known.

Repertoires were generated with immunoSEQ multiplex PCR, while TCRdb's copy carries only in-frame clones and drops some. This table holds roughly 45,000 clones, around 80% found once. Sequenced sample: memory CD4+ T cells from blood. The clonotype originates from an adult in good health and CMV-seronegative. The V and J genes are TRBV19 and TRBJ1-1, with unresolved D. The CDR3 DNA reads TGTGCCAGTCTGGGCAGGTGGGGTAATAATGAAGCTTTCTTT. This gives the protein CASLGRWGNNEAFF.